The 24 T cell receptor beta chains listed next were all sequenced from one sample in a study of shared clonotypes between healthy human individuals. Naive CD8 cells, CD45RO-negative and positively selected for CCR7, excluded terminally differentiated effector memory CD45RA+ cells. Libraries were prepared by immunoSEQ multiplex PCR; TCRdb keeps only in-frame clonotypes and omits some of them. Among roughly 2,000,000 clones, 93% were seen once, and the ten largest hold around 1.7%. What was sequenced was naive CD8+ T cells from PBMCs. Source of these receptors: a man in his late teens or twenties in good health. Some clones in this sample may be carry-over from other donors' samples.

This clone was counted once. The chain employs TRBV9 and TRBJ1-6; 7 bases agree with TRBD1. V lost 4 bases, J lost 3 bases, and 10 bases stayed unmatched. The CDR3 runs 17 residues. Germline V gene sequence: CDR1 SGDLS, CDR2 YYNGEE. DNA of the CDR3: TGTGCCAGCAGCCCCGGACAGGAAAGTCGCTATAATTCACCCCTCCACTTT. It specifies CASSPGQESRYNSPLHF. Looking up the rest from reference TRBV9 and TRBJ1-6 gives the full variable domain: DSGVTQTPKHLITATGQRVTLRCSPRSGDLSVYWYQQSLDQGLQFLIQYYNGEERAKGNILERFSAQQFPDLHSELNLSSLELGDSALYFCASSPGQESRYNSPLHFGNGTRLTVT.

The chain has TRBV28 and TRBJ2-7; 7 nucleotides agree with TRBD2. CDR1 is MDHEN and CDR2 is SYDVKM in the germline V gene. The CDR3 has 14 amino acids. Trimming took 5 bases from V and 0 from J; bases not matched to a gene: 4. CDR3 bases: TGTGCCAGCAGTAGAGCGGGGTCCTCCTACGAGCAGTACTTC. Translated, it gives CASSRAGSSYEQYF.

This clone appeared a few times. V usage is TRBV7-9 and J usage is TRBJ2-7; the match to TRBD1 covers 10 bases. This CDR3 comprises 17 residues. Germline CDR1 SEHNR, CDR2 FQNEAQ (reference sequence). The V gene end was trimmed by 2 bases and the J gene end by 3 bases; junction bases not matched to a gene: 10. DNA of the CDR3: TGTGCCAGCAGCTTAACGGGGTTGGGACAGGGGTTCTACGAGCAGTACTTC. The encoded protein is CASSLTGLGQGFYEQYF.

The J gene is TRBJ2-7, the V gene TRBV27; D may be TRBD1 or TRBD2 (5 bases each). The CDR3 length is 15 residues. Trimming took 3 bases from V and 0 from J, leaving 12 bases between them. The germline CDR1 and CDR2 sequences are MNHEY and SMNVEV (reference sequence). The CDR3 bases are TGTGCCAGCAGTTTGGGGACGGGAACCTCCTACGAGCAGTACTTC. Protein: CASSLGTGTSYEQYF.

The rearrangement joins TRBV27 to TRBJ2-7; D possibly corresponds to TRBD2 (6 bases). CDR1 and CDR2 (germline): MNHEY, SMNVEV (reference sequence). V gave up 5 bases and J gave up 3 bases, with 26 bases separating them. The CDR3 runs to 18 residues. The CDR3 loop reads CASSLLSTAGRPLYEQYF. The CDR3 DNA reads TGTGCCAGCAGTCTCCTCTCGACTGCGGGACGACCCCTCTACGAGCAGTACTTC.

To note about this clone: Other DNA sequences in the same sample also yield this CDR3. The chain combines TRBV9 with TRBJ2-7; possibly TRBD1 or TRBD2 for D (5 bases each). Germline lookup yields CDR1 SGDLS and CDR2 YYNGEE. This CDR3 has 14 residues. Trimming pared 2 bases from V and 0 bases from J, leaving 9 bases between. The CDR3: CASSVGGSSYEQYF. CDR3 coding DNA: TGTGCCAGCAGCGTTGGGGGTAGCTCCTACGAGCAGTACTTC.

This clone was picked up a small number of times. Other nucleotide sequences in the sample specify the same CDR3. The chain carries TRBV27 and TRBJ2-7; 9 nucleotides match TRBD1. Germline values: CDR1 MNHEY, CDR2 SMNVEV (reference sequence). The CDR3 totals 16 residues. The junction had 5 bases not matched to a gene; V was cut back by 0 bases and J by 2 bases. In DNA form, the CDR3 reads TGTGCCAGCAGTTTATCGGCCGGGACAGGGACCTACGAGCAGTACTTC. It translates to CASSLSAGTGTYEQYF.

CDR3 DNA sequence: TGTGCCAGCGGACCCAACCAGAACACTGAAGCTTTCTTT. Its translation: CASGPNQNTEAFF. The chain carries TRBV2 and TRBJ1-1; no clear D. Trimming removed 8 bases from V and 1 base from J, with 11 bases in between. The CDR3 is 13 residues long. Germline V gene data show CDR1 as SNHLY and CDR2 as FYNNEI.

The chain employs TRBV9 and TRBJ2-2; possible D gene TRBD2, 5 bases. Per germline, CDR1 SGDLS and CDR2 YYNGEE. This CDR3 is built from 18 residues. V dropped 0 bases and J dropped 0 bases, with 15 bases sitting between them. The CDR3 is CASSVASRGSANTGELFF. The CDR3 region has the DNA TGTGCCAGCAGCGTAGCTTCACGGGGAAGTGCGAACACCGGGGAGCTGTTTTTT. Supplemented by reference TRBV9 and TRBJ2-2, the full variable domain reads DSGVTQTPKHLITATGQRVTLRCSPRSGDLSVYWYQQSLDQGLQFLIQYYNGEERAKGNILERFSAQQFPDLHSELNLSSLELGDSALYFCASSVASRGSANTGELFFGEGSRLTVL.

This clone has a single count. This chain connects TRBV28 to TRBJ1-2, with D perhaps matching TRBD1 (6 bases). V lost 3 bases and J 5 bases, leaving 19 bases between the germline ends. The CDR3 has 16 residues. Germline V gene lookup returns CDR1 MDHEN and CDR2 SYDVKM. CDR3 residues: CASSFFYSGHPYGYTF. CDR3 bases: TGTGCCAGCAGTTTCTTCTATTCGGGACACCCGTATGGCTACACCTTC.

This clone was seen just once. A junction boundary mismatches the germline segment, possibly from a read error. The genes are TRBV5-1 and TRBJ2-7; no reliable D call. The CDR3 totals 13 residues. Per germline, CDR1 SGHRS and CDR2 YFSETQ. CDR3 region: CASSFAESYEQYF. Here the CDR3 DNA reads TGTGCCAGCAGCTTCGCAGAATCCTACGAGCAGTACTTC. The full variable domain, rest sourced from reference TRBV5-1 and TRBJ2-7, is KAGVTQTPRYLIKTRGQQVTLSCSPISGHRSVSWYQQTPGQGLQFLFEYFSETQRNKGNFPGRFSGRQFSNSRSEMNVSTLELGDSALYLCASSFAESYEQYFGPGTRLTVT.

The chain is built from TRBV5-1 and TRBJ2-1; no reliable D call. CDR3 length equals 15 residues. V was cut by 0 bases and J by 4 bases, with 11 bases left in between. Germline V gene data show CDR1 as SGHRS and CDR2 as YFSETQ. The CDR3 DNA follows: TGCGCCAGCAGCTTGGGGCCAGTGCGTTACAATGAGCAGTTCTTC. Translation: CASSLGPVRYNEQFF. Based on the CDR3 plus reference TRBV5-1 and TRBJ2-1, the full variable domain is KAGVTQTPRYLIKTRGQQVTLSCSPISGHRSVSWYQQTPGQGLQFLFEYFSETQRNKGNFPGRFSGRQFSNSRSEMNVSTLELGDSALYLCASSLGPVRYNEQFFGPGTRLTVL.

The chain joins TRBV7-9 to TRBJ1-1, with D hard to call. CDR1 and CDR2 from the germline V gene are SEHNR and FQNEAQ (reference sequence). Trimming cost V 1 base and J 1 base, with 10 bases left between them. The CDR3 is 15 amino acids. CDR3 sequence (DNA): TGTGCCAGCAGCTTAGAGATCGTGGGGAACACTGAAGCTTTCTTT. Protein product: CASSLEIVGNTEAFF.

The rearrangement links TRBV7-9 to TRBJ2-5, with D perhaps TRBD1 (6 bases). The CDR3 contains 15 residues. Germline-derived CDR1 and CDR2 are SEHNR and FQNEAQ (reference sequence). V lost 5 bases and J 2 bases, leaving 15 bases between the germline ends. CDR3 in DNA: TGTGCCAGCAGCACCTGGGACAACCTACAAGAGACCCAGTACTTC. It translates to CASSTWDNLQETQYF.

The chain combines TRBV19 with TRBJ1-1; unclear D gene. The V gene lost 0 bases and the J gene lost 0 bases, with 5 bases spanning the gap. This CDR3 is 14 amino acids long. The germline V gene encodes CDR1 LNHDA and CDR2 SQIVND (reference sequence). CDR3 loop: CASSIDMVNTEAFF. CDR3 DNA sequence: TGTGCCAGTAGTATAGACATGGTGAACACTGAAGCTTTCTTT.

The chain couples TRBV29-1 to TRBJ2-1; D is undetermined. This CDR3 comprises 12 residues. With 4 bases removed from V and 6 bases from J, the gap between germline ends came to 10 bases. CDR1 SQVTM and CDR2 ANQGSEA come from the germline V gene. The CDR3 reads CSVVLQSNEQFF. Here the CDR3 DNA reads TGCAGCGTTGTGTTACAGTCCAATGAGCAGTTCTTC.

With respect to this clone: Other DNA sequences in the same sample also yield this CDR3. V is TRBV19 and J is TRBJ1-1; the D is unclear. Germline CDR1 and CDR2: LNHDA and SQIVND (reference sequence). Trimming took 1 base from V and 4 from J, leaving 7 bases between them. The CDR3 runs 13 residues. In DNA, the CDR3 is TGTGCCAGTAGTATAGTACCTAGCACTGAAGCTTTCTTT. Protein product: CASSIVPSTEAFF. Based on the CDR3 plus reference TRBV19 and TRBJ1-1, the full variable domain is DGGITQSPKYLFRKEGQNVTLSCEQNLNHDAMYWYRQDPGQGLRLIYYSQIVNDFQKGDIAEGYSVSREKKESFPLTVTSAQKNPTAFYLCASSIVPSTEAFFGQGTRLTVV.

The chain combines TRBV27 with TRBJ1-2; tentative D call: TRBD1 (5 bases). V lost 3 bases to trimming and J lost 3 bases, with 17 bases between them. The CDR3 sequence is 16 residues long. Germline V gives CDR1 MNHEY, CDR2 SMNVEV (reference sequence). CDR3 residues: CASSLGPGSGDYGYTF. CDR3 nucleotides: TGTGCCAGCAGTTTGGGGCCAGGGTCTGGAGACTATGGCTACACCTTC.

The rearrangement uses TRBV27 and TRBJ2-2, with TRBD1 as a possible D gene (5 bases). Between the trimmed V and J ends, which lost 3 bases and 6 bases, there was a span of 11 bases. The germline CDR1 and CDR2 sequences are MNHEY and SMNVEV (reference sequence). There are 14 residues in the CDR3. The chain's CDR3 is CASSFWGESGELFF. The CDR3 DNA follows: TGTGCCAGCAGTTTCTGGGGCGAATCCGGGGAGCTGTTTTTT.

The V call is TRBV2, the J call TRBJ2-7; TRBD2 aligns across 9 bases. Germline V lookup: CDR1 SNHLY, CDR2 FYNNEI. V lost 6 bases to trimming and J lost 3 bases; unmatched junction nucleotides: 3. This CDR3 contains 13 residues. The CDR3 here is CASSLAGNYEQYF. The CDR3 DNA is TGTGCCAGCAGCCTAGCGGGAAACTACGAGCAGTACTTC. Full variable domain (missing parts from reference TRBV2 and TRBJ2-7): EPEVTQTPSHQVTQMGQEVILRCVPISNHLYFYWYRQILGQKVEFLVSFYNNEISEKSEIFDDQFSVERPDGSNFTLKIRSTKLEDSAMYFCASSLAGNYEQYFGPGTRLTVT.

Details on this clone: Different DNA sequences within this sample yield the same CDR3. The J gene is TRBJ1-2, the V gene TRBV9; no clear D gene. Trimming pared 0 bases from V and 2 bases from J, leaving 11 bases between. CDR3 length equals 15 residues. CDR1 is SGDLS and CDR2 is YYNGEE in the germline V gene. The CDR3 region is CASSVVGGGNYGYTF. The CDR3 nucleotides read TGTGCCAGCAGCGTAGTAGGCGGAGGGAACTATGGCTACACCTTC.

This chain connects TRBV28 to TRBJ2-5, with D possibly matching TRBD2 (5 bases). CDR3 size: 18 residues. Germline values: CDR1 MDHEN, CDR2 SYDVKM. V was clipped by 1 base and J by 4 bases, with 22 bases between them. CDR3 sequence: CASSLSPQTGWSGETQYF. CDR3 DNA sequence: TGTGCCAGCAGTTTATCCCCCCAGACGGGGTGGAGCGGAGAGACCCAGTACTTC.

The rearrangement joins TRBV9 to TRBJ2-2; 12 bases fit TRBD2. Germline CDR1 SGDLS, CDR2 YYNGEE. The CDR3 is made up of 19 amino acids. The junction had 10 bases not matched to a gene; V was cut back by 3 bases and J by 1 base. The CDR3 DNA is TGTGCCAGCAGCGGGTCTAGCGGGAGGGCCGAGCAGAACACCGGGGAGCTGTTTTTT. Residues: CASSGSSGRAEQNTGELFF.

The CDR3 nucleotides are TGTGCCTGGACCCCCGTAGGCCTCGCCGGGGAGCTGTTTTTT. Amino acids: CAWTPVGLAGELFF. V usage is TRBV30 and J usage is TRBJ2-2; no clear D gene. Per the germline V gene, CDR1 is GTSNPN and CDR2 is SVGIG (reference sequence). The V end lost 4 bases, the J end lost 6 bases, and 15 bases lay between the germline ends. The length of the CDR3 is 14 residues.